These 20 T cell receptor beta chains originate from one sample sequenced in a study of blood T cell repertoires in COVID-19 (dated by TCRdb to 2020 to 2021). Library generation was performed with the immunoSEQ multiplex PCR assay. Held by TCRdb, this immuneACCESS table contains in-frame sequences only and omits some clones. Under half of the omission traces to an unresolved V gene where checked; the cause of the rest is unknown. The sample has roughly 150,000 clones on record, 75% to 90% of them singletons. 2.4% of the sample rests with the top ten. Sequenced material: peripheral blood. The origin of the receptors is a woman in her 70s with acute or convalescent COVID-19.

CDR3 nucleotides: TGTGCCAGCGACTCGACGCAAAACACTGAAGCTTTCTTT. This encodes CASDSTQNTEAFF. The chain uses TRBV7-2 and TRBJ1-1; D gene ambiguous. Germline V lookup: CDR1 SGHTA, CDR2 FQGNSA. The ends were cut back, 8 bases at V and 2 bases at J, with 12 bases in the middle. CDR3 length equals 13 residues.

The chain employs TRBV2 and TRBJ1-2, with a possible D match to TRBD1 (6 bases). Germline loops: CDR1 SNHLY, CDR2 FYNNEI. The CDR3 sequence is 15 residues long. Trimming stripped 7 bases from V and 5 bases from J, with 20 bases between. The CDR3: CASTEWGRGQYGYTF. The CDR3 DNA reads TGTGCCAGCACCGAATGGGGCAGGGGCCAATATGGCTACACCTTC.

V gene TRBV6-5 combines with J gene TRBJ2-3; 8 bases agree with TRBD2. The CDR3 is 14 amino acids. From germline, CDR1 is MNHEY and CDR2 SVGAGI. The V segment lost 8 bases and the J segment 0 bases; nucleotides outside the gene matches: 4. The CDR3 sequence: CASRGGPSTDTQYF. CDR3 in DNA: TGTGCCAGCCGCGGGGGGCCGAGCACAGATACGCAGTATTTT.

CDR3 nucleotides: TGTGCCAGCAGCTCCCAGGGGGCATCCAATGAGCAGTTCTTC. Residues: CASSSQGASNEQFF. The rearrangement joins TRBV6-2 or TRBV6-3 to TRBJ2-1; 8 bases are a match to TRBD1. This CDR3 contains 14 residues. The germline CDR1 and CDR2 sequences are MNHEY and SVGEGT. Unmatched junction bases numbered 7, after V lost 6 bases and J lost 6 bases.

The rearrangement links TRBV4-1 to TRBJ2-7, with TRBD2 matching over 7 bases. V gave up 2 bases and J gave up 2 bases; unmatched junction bases: 6. The CDR3 is 15 amino acids. The V gene's germline CDR1 is MGHRA and CDR2 YSYEKL. Written as DNA, the CDR3 is TGCGCCAGCAGCCAAACGTCTAGCGGAGCCTACGAGCAGTACGTC. Translated: CASSQTSSGAYEQYV.

The V and J genes are TRBV7-2 and TRBJ2-7, with 8 bases matching TRBD2. V trimming: 1 base; J trimming: 0 bases; junction bases outside the gene matches: 14. Germline V gives CDR1 SGHTA, CDR2 FQGNSA. The CDR3 totals 19 residues. CDR3 amino acids: CASSLVGGWGGGTSYEQYF. As DNA, the CDR3 is TGTGCCAGCAGCTTAGTAGGAGGGTGGGGCGGGGGGACCTCCTACGAGCAGTACTTC.

The chain carries TRBV5-4 and TRBJ1-6, with TRBD1 matching 9 bases. The V gene end was trimmed by 4 bases and the J gene end by 1 base; junction bases not matched to a gene: 6. This CDR3 spans 17 amino acids. The V gene's germline CDR1 is SGHNT and CDR2 YYREEE (reference sequence). CDR3 sequence reads: CASSPRDRVSYNSPLHF. CDR3 DNA sequence: TGTGCCAGCAGCCCAAGGGACAGGGTATCCTATAATTCACCCCTCCACTTT.

The CDR3 here is CAISLGQGDGYTF. The CDR3 nucleotides are TGTGCCATCAGCCTGGGACAGGGGGATGGCTACACCTTC. The chain is built from TRBV10-3 and TRBJ1-2, with 11 bases matching TRBD1. This CDR3 region has 13 residues. J lost 6 bases, V lost 6 bases, and 3 bases had no gene match. Germline assignment: CDR1 ENHRY and CDR2 SYGVKD.

The genes are TRBV7-3 and TRBJ2-3; D remains unclear. Per germline, CDR1 SGHTA and CDR2 FQGTGA. The germline V and J ends were trimmed by 3 bases and 5 bases, with 12 bases remaining between them. CDR3 size: 14 residues. Here the CDR3 reads CASSFSGGGDTQYF. Written as DNA, the CDR3 is TGTGCCAGCAGCTTTTCCGGCGGCGGAGATACGCAGTATTTT.

The CDR3: CASSLTVNTEAFF. In DNA, the CDR3 is TGTGCCAGCAGCTTGACAGTGAACACTGAAGCTTTCTTT. This chain links TRBV7-9 with TRBJ1-1; D possibly corresponds to TRBD1 (5 bases). V was shortened by 3 bases and J by 0 bases, with 5 bases between the two germline ends. Germline lookup yields CDR1 SEHNR and CDR2 FQNEAQ (reference sequence). CDR3 length equals 13 residues.

The J gene is TRBJ1-1, the V gene TRBV7-8, with 9 positions matching TRBD1. Germline-derived CDR1 and CDR2 are SGHVS and FQNEAQ. The CDR3 runs 17 residues. V lost 4 bases, J lost 6 bases, and 15 bases stayed unmatched. The CDR3 here is CASSSQDRGRMGPEAFF. DNA for the CDR3: TGTGCCAGCAGCTCCCAGGACAGGGGTAGGATGGGCCCTGAAGCTTTCTTT.

The chain employs TRBV2 and TRBJ1-5; tentative D call: TRBD1 (5 bases). The CDR3 consists of 11 residues. In germline, CDR1 is SNHLY, CDR2 FYNNEI. Deletions cut 4 bases from V and 15 bases from J, with 13 bases between. CDR3 region: CASSGEGAGHF. The CDR3 region has the DNA TGTGCCAGCAGTGGCGAAGGGGCCGGGCATTTT.

This chain joins TRBV4-2 and TRBJ1-1; maybe TRBD1 (5 bases). Deletions cut 1 base from V and 1 base from J, with 19 bases between. Germline CDR1 LGHNA, CDR2 YNFKEQ. The CDR3 extends over 18 amino acids. As DNA, the CDR3 is TGTGCCAGCAGCCAAGTCGCTGGCTGGGGCCCTGCGAACACTGAAGCTTTCTTT. Protein sequence: CASSQVAGWGPANTEAFF.

The J gene is TRBJ1-2, the V gene TRBV6-6; D is unresolved. With 11 bases removed from V and 2 bases from J, the gap between germline ends came to 21 bases. Germline lookup yields CDR1 MNHNY and CDR2 SVGAGI (reference sequence). This CDR3 is 15 amino acids long. This CDR3 reads CAGKMDGSVNYGYTF. The CDR3 DNA reads as TGTGCCGGAAAGATGGACGGGAGCGTAAACTATGGCTACACCTTC.

The chain couples TRBV6-5 to TRBJ1-2, with 9 bases lining up with TRBD1. CDR3 length equals 15 residues. Trimming removed 0 bases from V and 8 bases from J; junction bases left unmatched: 7. The germline gives CDR1 MNHEY, CDR2 SVGAGI. The CDR3 bases are TGTGCCAGCAGTTACTCCGGACAGGGGAAGAGCGGCTACACCTTC. This encodes CASSYSGQGKSGYTF.

V is TRBV7-9 and J is TRBJ1-1, with 12 bases fitting TRBD1. Germline assignment: CDR1 SEHNR and CDR2 FQNEAQ (reference sequence). The length of the CDR3 is 13 residues. Trimming cost V 11 bases and J 4 bases; bases outside gene matches: 5. This CDR3 is CALSGQGATEAFF. CDR3 DNA: TGTGCCTTATCGGGACAGGGGGCCACTGAAGCTTTCTTT.

The chain has TRBV18 and TRBJ2-1, with 15 nucleotides matching TRBD2. Germline CDR1 is KGHSH and CDR2 is LQKENI. After removal of 3 bases from V and 4 bases from J, the junction contained 7 bases not matched to a gene. The CDR3 is made up of 18 amino acids. CDR3 sequence reads: CASSPWTSGGATYNEQFF. The CDR3 nucleotides are TGTGCCAGCTCACCGTGGACTAGCGGGGGGGCCACGTACAATGAGCAGTTCTTC.

This chain uses TRBV10-3 with TRBJ2-7; D is unclear. This CDR3 has 13 amino acids. Trimming cost V 0 bases and J 7 bases, with 10 bases left between them. The germline V gene encodes CDR1 ENHRY and CDR2 SYGVKD. This chain's CDR3 is CAISESGTKEQYF. CDR3 nucleotides: TGTGCCATCAGTGAGTCAGGCACTAAAGAGCAGTACTTC.

The chain recombines TRBV27 with TRBJ2-1; D is uncertain. The ends were cut back, 3 bases at V and 6 bases at J, with 12 bases in the middle. Germline loops: CDR1 MNHEY, CDR2 SMNVEV (reference sequence). The CDR3 covers 14 residues. CDR3 coding DNA: TGTGCCAGCAGTTTGACACGAACCGCCAATGAGCAGTTCTTC. This codes for CASSLTRTANEQFF.

The genes are TRBV11-2 and TRBJ1-3, with 8 bases identical to TRBD1. CDR3 length: 15 residues. Germline V gene data show CDR1 as SGHAT and CDR2 as FQNNGV. The J segment lost 2 bases and the V segment lost 4 bases, leaving 4 bases of the junction unmatched. The CDR3 DNA is TGTGCCAGCAGCTCTTGGACAGGGACTGGAAACACCATATATTTT. Protein product: CASSSWTGTGNTIYF.